This T cell receptor (beta chain) is drawn from a study of blood T cell repertoires in COVID-19. Study-wide background: Acute-phase and convalescent COVID-19 samples originated in the United States, Italy and Spain.

The CDR3 has 15 residues. Germline values: CDR1 LNHDA, CDR2 SQIVND (reference sequence). The trim removed 4 bases at V and 2 bases at J, leaving 5 bases unmatched. This clone was observed a single time. Measured with immunoSEQ multiplex PCR; TCRdb has only the in-frame clones, and not every one. Here the sample spans under 30,000 clones, 65% to 90% being singletons. This clonotype originated in a human donor with acute or convalescent COVID-19. The donor label of this sample is uncertain. The chain joins TRBV19 to TRBJ1-2, with 9 bases aligning to TRBD1. The sequencing sample was made of peripheral blood. CDR3 sequence (DNA): TGTGCCAGTAGTAAAACAGGGGGCTCCAACTATGGCTACACCTTC. The encoded protein is CASSKTGGSNYGYTF.